A single sample gave rise to the 29 T cell receptor beta chains below, sequenced in a study of beta chain features in type 1 diabetes. Expressed TCRB transcripts got sequenced, as all isolated RNA was reverse transcribed. TCRdb's table, derived via immunoSEQ multiplex PCR, lists solely in-frame clones and lacks some. Here the sample spans fewer than 250,000 clones, roughly 15% being singletons. Sequenced: naive CD4+ T cells from blood. The receptors originated from a woman aged 40 to 50 in good health.

The chain carries TRBV19 and TRBJ2-6; the D gene is possibly TRBD2 (7 bases). The CDR3 covers 16 residues. The germline V gene has CDR1 LNHDA and CDR2 SQIVND (reference sequence). The V gene lost 4 bases and the J gene lost 4 bases, with 14 bases spanning the gap. DNA for the CDR3: TGTGCCAGTAGTAACCTCGCGGGGGCCGGGGCCAACGTCCTGACTTTC. Translation: CASSNLAGAGANVLTF.

The chain couples TRBV7-9 to TRBJ1-1; weak D call: TRBD1 (6 bases). Germline V lookup: CDR1 SEHNR, CDR2 FQNEAQ (reference sequence). This CDR3 has 16 residues. Deletions cut 5 bases from V and 8 bases from J, with 24 bases between. The CDR3 DNA reads TGTGCCAGCAGCCAAGGGACACACAACAAAGGTACGGAAGCTTTCTTT. It encodes CASSQGTHNKGTEAFF.

This clone was seen a few times. The genes are TRBV7-2 and TRBJ1-1, with TRBD1 matching over 7 bases. The CDR3 loop spans 15 amino acids. The V gene end was trimmed by 0 bases and the J gene end by 9 bases; junction bases not matched to a gene: 10. Germline-derived CDR1 and CDR2 are SGHTA and FQGNSA. The CDR3 protein is CASSLALPLTGQAFF. The CDR3 DNA follows: TGTGCCAGCAGCTTAGCGCTCCCTTTGACAGGGCAAGCTTTCTTT.

This clone was found a few times. The chain joins TRBV7-9 to TRBJ2-5; tentatively, D is TRBD2 (7 bases). The CDR3 runs to 17 residues. With 5 bases removed from V and 4 bases from J, the gap between germline ends came to 23 bases. Germline CDR1 and CDR2: SEHNR and FQNEAQ (reference sequence). DNA for the CDR3: TGTGCCAGCAGCCCGGCGCGATTGGGGGGGCGGATAGAGACCCAGTACTTC. Protein: CASSPARLGGRIETQYF.

This clone was detected only a few times. Other DNA sequences in this sample translate to the same CDR3. The chain employs TRBV7-8 and TRBJ2-5, with D hard to call. This CDR3 has 11 amino acids. From germline, CDR1 is SGHVS and CDR2 FQNEAQ. The V gene lost 5 bases and the J gene lost 4 bases, with 5 bases spanning the gap. CDR3 sequence (DNA): TGTGCCAGCAGCCCCAGAGAGACCCAGTACTTC. Protein product: CASSPRETQYF. The whole variable domain, remainder taken from reference TRBV7-8 and TRBJ2-5, is GAGVSQSPRYKVAKRGQDVALRCDPISGHVSLFWYQQALGQGPEFLTYFQNEAQLDKSGLPSDRFFAERPEGSVSTLKIQRTQQEDSAVYLCASSPRETQYFGPGTRLLVL.

The chain recombines TRBV19 with TRBJ1-1; maybe TRBD1 (6 bases). V was trimmed by 3 bases and J by 4 bases, leaving 18 bases between them. CDR3 length: 16 residues. Germline V CDR1 and CDR2: LNHDA, SQIVND (reference sequence). The CDR3 protein is CASSIDRIFFPTEAFF. DNA for the CDR3: TGTGCCAGTAGTATCGACAGGATATTTTTTCCCACTGAAGCTTTCTTT.

This chain joins TRBV4-3 and TRBJ2-7, with D possibly being TRBD2 (6 bases). Germline-derived CDR1 and CDR2 are LGHNA and YSLEER. Trimming removed 0 bases at V and 4 bases at J, with 13 bases between. This CDR3 has 15 amino acids. CDR3 nucleotide sequence: TGCGCCAGCAGCCAAGATACATGGGGGGAGTACGAGCAGTACTTC. Translated: CASSQDTWGEYEQYF.

Comment on this clone: Additional DNA sequences in this sample encode the identical CDR3. The chain recombines TRBV29-1 with TRBJ1-1; a weak D match, TRBD1 (6 bases). Looked up from germline, CDR1 is SQVTM and CDR2 is ANQGSEA. Trimming left V 1 base short and J 2 bases short, with 14 bases between. The CDR3 length is 15 residues. CDR3 residues: CSVEALTGINTEAFF. The CDR3 DNA is TGCAGCGTTGAAGCCCTGACAGGAATCAACACTGAAGCTTTCTTT.

This clone was detected only a few times. This chain joins TRBV7-6 and TRBJ1-2, with a weak D call TRBD1 (6 bases). The CDR3 is 14 amino acids. Germline V gene data show CDR1 as SGHVS and CDR2 as FNYEAQ. Between the trimmed V and J ends, which lost 5 bases and 4 bases, there was a span of 14 bases. The DNA for the CDR3 is TGTGCCAGCAGCCCTACACAGGGCGGCTATGGCTACACCTTC. The encoded protein is CASSPTQGGYGYTF.

This clone appeared a few times. V gene TRBV5-4 combines with J gene TRBJ2-7; possibly TRBD1 for D (6 bases). CDR1 is SGHNT, CDR2 YYREEE, per germline (reference sequence). Trimming cost V 0 bases and J 2 bases, with 9 bases left between them. The CDR3 extends over 14 amino acids. CDR3 sequence reads: CASSLAAGAYEQYF. The CDR3 nucleotides are TGTGCCAGCAGCTTGGCTGCAGGGGCCTACGAGCAGTACTTC.

This clone was counted a few times. This may be a read error, as it is one base from a much larger clone. This chain joins TRBV6-5 and TRBJ2-5, with no clear D. Germline values: CDR1 MNHEY, CDR2 SVGAGI. The CDR3 sequence is 11 residues long. V gave up 6 bases and J gave up 2 bases, with 4 bases separating them. CDR3 in amino acids: CASSRQETQYF. The CDR3 nucleotides are TGTGCCAGCAGCCGTCAAGAGACCCAGTACTTC.

The V and J genes are TRBV9 and TRBJ2-2; D gene uncertain. The germline CDR1 and CDR2 sequences are SGDLS and YYNGEE. Trimming took off 4 bases at V and 2 bases at J, with 12 bases between the two ends. The CDR3 extends over 15 amino acids. The CDR3: CASSPLPGNTGELFF. In nucleotides, the CDR3 is TGTGCCAGCAGCCCACTCCCGGGTAACACCGGGGAGCTGTTTTTT. Variable domain in full (rest from reference TRBV9 and TRBJ2-2): DSGVTQTPKHLITATGQRVTLRCSPRSGDLSVYWYQQSLDQGLQFLIQYYNGEERAKGNILERFSAQQFPDLHSELNLSSLELGDSALYFCASSPLPGNTGELFFGEGSRLTVL.

The chain employs TRBV20-1 and TRBJ1-1; a possible D gene is TRBD1 (5 bases). The CDR3 is 11 residues long. Trimming stripped 6 bases from V and 1 base from J, with 6 bases between. Germline-derived CDR1 and CDR2 are DFQATT and SNEGSKA (reference sequence). CDR3 coding DNA: TGCAGTGCAGGGGCGAACACTGAAGCTTTCTTT. The encoded protein is CSAGANTEAFF.

This clone turned up a few times. CDR3 bases: TGCACCAGCAGCCACAGGACAGGGTATACCGGGGAGCTGTTTTTT. This encodes CTSSHRTGYTGELFF. The chain links TRBV1 to TRBJ2-2; the table's D call of TRBD1 was not tested on the DNA. TRBV1 corresponds to a pseudogene. This CDR3 has 15 amino acids.

The sample holds a few counts of this clone. This chain links TRBV28 with TRBJ2-7; the D gene is possibly TRBD1 (5 bases). CDR3 length equals 13 residues. V was cut by 7 bases and J by 3 bases, with 13 bases left in between. Germline assignment: CDR1 MDHEN and CDR2 SYDVKM. CDR3: CASTIDRNYEQYF. The CDR3 DNA reads TGTGCCAGCACCATAGACAGAAACTACGAGCAGTACTTC.

This clone appeared a few times. V and J are TRBV6-4 and TRBJ2-2; D may be TRBD1 (6 bases). CDR3 length: 15 residues. Germline assignment: CDR1 MRHNA and CDR2 SNTAGT. The germline V and J ends were trimmed by 6 bases and 0 bases, with 11 bases remaining between them. CDR3 region: CASRRQGTNTGELFF. The CDR3 region has the DNA TGTGCCAGCAGACGGCAGGGGACGAACACCGGGGAGCTGTTTTTT.

This clone was observed a few times. The rearrangement joins TRBV19 to TRBJ1-2; D may be TRBD1 (6 bases). Per germline, CDR1 LNHDA and CDR2 SQIVND (reference sequence). The V end lost 6 bases, the J end lost 5 bases, and 10 bases lay between the germline ends. The CDR3 is made up of 12 amino acids. This chain's CDR3 is CASRVGQYGYTF. The CDR3 DNA follows: TGTGCCAGTAGGGTCGGACAGTATGGCTACACCTTC.

This clone was seen more than once but under ten times. The V and J genes are TRBV20-1 and TRBJ1-2, with a possible D match to TRBD1 (6 bases). The CDR3 has 10 residues. The germline gives CDR1 DFQATT, CDR2 SNEGSKA (reference sequence). The CDR3 loop reads CSSGDYGYTF. DNA of the CDR3: TGCAGCTCAGGGGACTATGGCTACACCTTC.

Here the CDR3 DNA reads TGTGCCAGCAGCTTGTTACGGGGGGGGGCCCGTAATTCACCCCTCCACTTT. Its protein product is CASSLLRGGARNSPLHF. The rearrangement links TRBV5-6 to TRBJ1-6; a weak D match, TRBD1 (6 bases). The V end lost 1 base, the J end lost 6 bases, and 17 bases lay between the germline ends. The germline gives CDR1 SGHDT, CDR2 YYEEEE. This CDR3 spans 17 amino acids.

This clone has a handful of counts. This rearrangement joins TRBV4-1 to TRBJ2-2, with 8 bases fitting TRBD2. The CDR3 is 17 amino acids. Germline CDR1 is MGHRA and CDR2 is YSYEKL. The J segment lost 5 bases and the V segment lost 4 bases, leaving 12 bases of the junction unmatched. Written as DNA, the CDR3 is TGCGCCAGCAGCCCGGGGAGGAGCGGGGGACCTACCGGGGAGCTGTTTTTT. Amino acids: CASSPGRSGGPTGELFF.

This chain links TRBV7-2 with TRBJ1-1; D gene ambiguous. The CDR3 contains 11 residues. With 11 bases removed from V and 4 bases from J, the gap between germline ends came to 11 bases. CDR1 is SGHTA and CDR2 is FQGNSA in the germline V gene. The CDR3 nucleotides read TGTGCCTGCGCGCGAGCCACTGAAGCTTTCTTT. Translated: CACARATEAFF.

V usage is TRBV5-6 and J usage is TRBJ2-7; the match to TRBD2 covers 7 bases. Germline CDR1 reads SGHDT; CDR2 reads YYEEEE. CDR3 size: 14 residues. V trimming: 2 bases; J trimming: 0 bases; junction bases outside the gene matches: 2. CDR3 protein: CASSLAGSSYEQYF. The CDR3 DNA sequence: TGTGCCAGCAGCTTAGCGGGGAGCTCCTACGAGCAGTACTTC.

The chain links TRBV18 to TRBJ1-3, with D hard to call. CDR3 length: 13 residues. V was cut by 1 base and J by 4 bases, with 5 bases left in between. The germline gives CDR1 KGHSH, CDR2 LQKENI. DNA of the CDR3: TGTGCCAGCTCACCACTGAGAGGAAACACCATATATTTT. Protein product: CASSPLRGNTIYF.

This chain joins TRBV7-2 and TRBJ1-5; D ambiguous. CDR3 length: 14 residues. Per the germline V gene, CDR1 is SGHTA and CDR2 is FQGNSA. Trimming took 5 bases from V and 4 from J, leaving 12 bases between them. Here the CDR3 DNA reads TGTGCCAGCAGCCCTTCATCCGGTAATCAGCCCCAGCATTTT. As protein: CASSPSSGNQPQHF.

V usage is TRBV7-7 and J usage is TRBJ2-2; unclear D gene. This CDR3 is 14 amino acids long. Germline-derived CDR1 and CDR2 are SSHAT and FNYEAQ (reference sequence). Trimming cost V 1 base and J 5 bases, with 8 bases left between them. Here the CDR3 DNA reads TGTGCCAGCAGCTTAGGCGAGGTGACCGGGGAGCTGTTTTTT. Protein: CASSLGEVTGELFF.

In this sample, this clone turned up a few times. The CDR3 DNA is TGTGCCAGCAGCTTTGCCGGGACAGGGGGCTACGAGCAGTACTTC. This codes for CASSFAGTGGYEQYF. The V call is TRBV7-2, the J call TRBJ2-7, with 11 bases aligning to TRBD1. This CDR3 is built from 15 residues. Germline V gives CDR1 SGHTA, CDR2 FQGNSA. The ends lost 3 bases at V and 3 bases at J; junction bases unmatched: 4.

The genes are TRBV7-2 and TRBJ2-3; 9 bases are a match to TRBD2. Germline V CDR1 and CDR2: SGHTA, FQGNSA. The CDR3 length is 17 residues. Trimming cost V 1 base and J 2 bases; bases outside gene matches: 7. CDR3 DNA sequence: TGTGCCAGCAGCTTAGATTCGGCGGGGGGGTTCACAGATACGCAGTATTTT. This sequence encodes CASSLDSAGGFTDTQYF.

As to this clone: The junction does not match germline at one end; this may be a read error. The genes are TRBV7-7 and TRBJ2-3; 7 bases fit TRBD1. The germline V gene encodes CDR1 SSHAT and CDR2 FNYEAQ (reference sequence). There are 18 residues in the CDR3. The CDR3 nucleotides are TGTGCTAGCAGCTTAGCACCTCCCAGGGGGATCAGCACAGATACGCAGTATTTT. Translated, it gives CASSLAPPRGISTDTQYF.

This clone showed up just a few times. The genes are TRBV7-2 and TRBJ2-5, with TRBD1 identical over 7 bases. CDR1 is SGHTA, CDR2 FQGNSA, per germline. Trimming took 1 base from V and 5 from J; bases not matched to a gene: 7. This CDR3 contains 15 residues. In nucleotides, the CDR3 is TGTGCCAGCAGCTTAGGACAGGGTTCCTCGGAGACCCAGTACTTC. Translating gives CASSLGQGSSETQYF.